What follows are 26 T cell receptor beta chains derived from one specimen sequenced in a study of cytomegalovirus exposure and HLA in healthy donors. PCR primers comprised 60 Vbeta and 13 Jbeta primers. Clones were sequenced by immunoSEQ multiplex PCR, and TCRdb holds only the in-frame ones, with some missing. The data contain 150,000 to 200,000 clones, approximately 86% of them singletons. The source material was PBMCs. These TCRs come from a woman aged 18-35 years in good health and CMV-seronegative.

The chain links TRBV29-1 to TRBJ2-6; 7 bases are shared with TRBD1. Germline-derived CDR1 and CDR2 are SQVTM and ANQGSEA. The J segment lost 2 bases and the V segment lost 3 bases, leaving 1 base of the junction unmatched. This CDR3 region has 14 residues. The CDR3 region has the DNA TGCAGCGTTGACGACAGGGCTGGGGCCAACGTCCTGACTTTC. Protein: CSVDDRAGANVLTF.

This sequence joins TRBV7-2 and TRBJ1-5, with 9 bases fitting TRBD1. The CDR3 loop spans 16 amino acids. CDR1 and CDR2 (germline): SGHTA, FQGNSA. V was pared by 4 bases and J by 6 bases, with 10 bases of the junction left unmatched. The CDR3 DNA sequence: TGTGCCAGCAGCTCCTCGACAGGGGGAATGGGTCAGCCCCAGCATTTT. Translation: CASSSSTGGMGQPQHF.

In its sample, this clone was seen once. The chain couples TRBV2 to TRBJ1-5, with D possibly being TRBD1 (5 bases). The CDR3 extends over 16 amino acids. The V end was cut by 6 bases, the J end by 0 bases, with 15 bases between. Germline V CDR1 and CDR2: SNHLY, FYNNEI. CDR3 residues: CASRETDLYSNQPQHF. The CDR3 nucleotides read TGTGCCAGCAGGGAGACAGACCTTTATAGCAATCAGCCCCAGCATTTT.

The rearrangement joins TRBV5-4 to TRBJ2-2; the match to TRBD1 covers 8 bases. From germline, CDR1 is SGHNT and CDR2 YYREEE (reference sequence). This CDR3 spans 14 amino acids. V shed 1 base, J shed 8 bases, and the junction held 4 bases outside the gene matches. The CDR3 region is CASSLNRGVGELFF. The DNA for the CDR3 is TGTGCCAGCAGCTTGAACAGGGGGGTGGGGGAGCTGTTTTTT.

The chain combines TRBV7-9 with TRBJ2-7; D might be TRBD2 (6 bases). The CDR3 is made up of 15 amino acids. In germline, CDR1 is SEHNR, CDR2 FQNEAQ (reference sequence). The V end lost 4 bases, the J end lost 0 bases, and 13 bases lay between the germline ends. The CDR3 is CASSSGDSFSYEQYF. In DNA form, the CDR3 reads TGTGCCAGCAGCTCTGGGGACTCCTTCTCCTACGAGCAGTACTTC.

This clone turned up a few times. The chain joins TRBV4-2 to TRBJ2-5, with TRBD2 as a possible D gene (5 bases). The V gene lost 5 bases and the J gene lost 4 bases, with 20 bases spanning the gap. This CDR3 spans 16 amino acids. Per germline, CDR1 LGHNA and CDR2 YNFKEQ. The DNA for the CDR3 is TGTGCCAGCAGCTTACGTGGACTCCAATCAGGAGAGACCCAGTACTTC. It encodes CASSLRGLQSGETQYF.

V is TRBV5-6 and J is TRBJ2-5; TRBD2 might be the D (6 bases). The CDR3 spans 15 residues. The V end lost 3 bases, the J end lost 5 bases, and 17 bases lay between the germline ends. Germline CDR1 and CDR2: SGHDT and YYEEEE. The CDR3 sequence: CASSSRGGMGETQYF. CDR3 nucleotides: TGTGCCAGCAGCTCAAGAGGCGGGATGGGGGAGACCCAGTACTTC.

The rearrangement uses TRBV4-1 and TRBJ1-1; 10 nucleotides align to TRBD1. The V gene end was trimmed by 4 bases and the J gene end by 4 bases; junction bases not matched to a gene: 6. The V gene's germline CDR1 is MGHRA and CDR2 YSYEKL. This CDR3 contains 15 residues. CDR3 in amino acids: CASSPSGQGGTEAFF. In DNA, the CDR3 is TGCGCCAGCAGCCCCTCCGGACAGGGGGGCACTGAAGCTTTCTTT.

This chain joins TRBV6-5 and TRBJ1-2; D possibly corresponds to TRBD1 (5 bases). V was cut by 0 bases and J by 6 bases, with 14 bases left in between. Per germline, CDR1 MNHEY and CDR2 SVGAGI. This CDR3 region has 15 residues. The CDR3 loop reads CASSYSIRGSDGYTF. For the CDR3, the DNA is TGTGCCAGCAGTTACTCGATTAGGGGCTCGGATGGCTACACCTTC.

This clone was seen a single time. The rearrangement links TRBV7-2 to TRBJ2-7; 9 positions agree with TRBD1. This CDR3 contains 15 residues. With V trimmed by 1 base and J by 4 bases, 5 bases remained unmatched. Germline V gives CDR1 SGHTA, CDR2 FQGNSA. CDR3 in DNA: TGTGCCAGCAGCTTAGAACAGGGGGCGACGTACGAGCAGTACTTC. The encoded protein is CASSLEQGATYEQYF.

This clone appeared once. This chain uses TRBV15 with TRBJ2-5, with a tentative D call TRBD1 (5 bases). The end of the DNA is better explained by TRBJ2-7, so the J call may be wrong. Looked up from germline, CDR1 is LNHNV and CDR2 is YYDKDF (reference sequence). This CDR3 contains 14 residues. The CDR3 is CATSRDLQAYEQYF. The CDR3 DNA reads TGTGCCACCAGCAGAGATCTACAGGCCTACGAGCAGTACTTC.

CDR3 DNA sequence: TGCAGCGTACAGGGCACCGGGGAGCTGTTTTTT. Protein sequence: CSVQGTGELFF. This chain connects TRBV29-1 to TRBJ2-2; possibly TRBD1 for D (6 bases). CDR1 is SQVTM and CDR2 is ANQGSEA in the germline V gene. The CDR3 sequence is 11 residues long. V gave up 6 bases and J gave up 4 bases, with 6 bases separating them.

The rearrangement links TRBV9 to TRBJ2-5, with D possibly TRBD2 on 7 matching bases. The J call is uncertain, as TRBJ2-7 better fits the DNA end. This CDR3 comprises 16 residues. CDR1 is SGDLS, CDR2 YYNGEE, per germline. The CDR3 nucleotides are TGTGCCAGCAGCGTAGCCGGCGGGGGCCCCGCCTACGAGCAGTACTTC. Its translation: CASSVAGGGPAYEQYF.

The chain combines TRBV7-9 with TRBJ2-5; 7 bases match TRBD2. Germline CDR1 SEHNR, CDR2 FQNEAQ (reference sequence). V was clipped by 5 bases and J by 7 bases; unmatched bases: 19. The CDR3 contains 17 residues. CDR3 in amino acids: CASSRPEGAGARVTQYF. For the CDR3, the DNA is TGTGCCAGCAGCCGACCGGAAGGGGCGGGAGCGCGGGTGACCCAGTACTTC.

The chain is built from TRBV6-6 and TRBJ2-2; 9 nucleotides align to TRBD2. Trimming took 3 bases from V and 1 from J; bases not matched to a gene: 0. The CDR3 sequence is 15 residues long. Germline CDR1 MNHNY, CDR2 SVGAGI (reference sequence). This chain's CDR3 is CASSYSGGNTGELFF. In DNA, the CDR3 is TGTGCCAGCAGTTATAGCGGGGGGAACACCGGGGAGCTGTTTTTT.

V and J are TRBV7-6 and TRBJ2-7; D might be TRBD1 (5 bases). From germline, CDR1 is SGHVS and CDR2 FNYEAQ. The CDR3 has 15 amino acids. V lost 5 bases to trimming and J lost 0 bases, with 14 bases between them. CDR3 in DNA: TGTGCCAGCAGCCTCGACAGTGGGTTCTCCTACGAGCAGTACTTC. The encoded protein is CASSLDSGFSYEQYF.

The CDR3 is CSTWDPGGEQYF. For the CDR3, the DNA is TGCAGCACGTGGGACCCAGGAGGGGAGCAGTACTTC. V usage is TRBV29-1 and J usage is TRBJ2-7; D is perhaps TRBD2 (6 bases). Trimming stripped 8 bases from V and 7 bases from J, with 18 bases between. The germline CDR1 and CDR2 sequences are SQVTM and ANQGSEA. The CDR3 loop spans 12 amino acids.

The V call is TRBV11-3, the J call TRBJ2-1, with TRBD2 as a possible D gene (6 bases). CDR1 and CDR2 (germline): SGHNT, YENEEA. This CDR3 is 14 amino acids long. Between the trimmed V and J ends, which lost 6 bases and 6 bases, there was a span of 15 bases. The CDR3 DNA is TGTGCCAGCAGTCCGGGAGAGCCACCCAATGAGCAGTTCTTC. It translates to CASSPGEPPNEQFF.

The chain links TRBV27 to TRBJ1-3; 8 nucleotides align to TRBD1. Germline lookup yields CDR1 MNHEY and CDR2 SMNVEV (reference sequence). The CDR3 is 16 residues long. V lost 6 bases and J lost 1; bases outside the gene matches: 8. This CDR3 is CASRVTGVGSGNTIYF. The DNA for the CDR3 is TGTGCCAGCAGGGTGACAGGGGTAGGGTCTGGAAACACCATATATTTT.

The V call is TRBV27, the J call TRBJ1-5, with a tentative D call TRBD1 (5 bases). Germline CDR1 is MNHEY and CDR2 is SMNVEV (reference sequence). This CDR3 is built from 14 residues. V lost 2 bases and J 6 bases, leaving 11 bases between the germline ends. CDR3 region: CASSLVQGSQPQHF. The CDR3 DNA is TGTGCCAGCAGTTTAGTCCAGGGTAGTCAGCCCCAGCATTTT.

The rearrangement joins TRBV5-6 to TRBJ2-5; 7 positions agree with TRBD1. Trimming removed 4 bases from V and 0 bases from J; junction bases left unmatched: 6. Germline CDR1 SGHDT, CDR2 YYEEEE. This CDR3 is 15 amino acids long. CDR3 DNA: TGTGCCAGCAGCGCCAGGGGGACCTACCAAGAGACCCAGTACTTC. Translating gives CASSARGTYQETQYF.

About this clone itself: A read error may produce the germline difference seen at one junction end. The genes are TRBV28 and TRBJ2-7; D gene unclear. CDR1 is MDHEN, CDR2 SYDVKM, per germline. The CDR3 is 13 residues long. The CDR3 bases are TGTGCCAGCAGTACCGACATGGTCTACGAGCAGTCCTTC. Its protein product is CASSTDMVYEQSF.

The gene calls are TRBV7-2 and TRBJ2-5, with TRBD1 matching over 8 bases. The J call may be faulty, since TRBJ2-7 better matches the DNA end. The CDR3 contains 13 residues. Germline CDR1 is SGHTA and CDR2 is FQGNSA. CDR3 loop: CASSPTGAYEQYF. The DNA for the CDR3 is TGTGCCAGCAGCCCGACAGGGGCCTACGAGCAGTACTTC.

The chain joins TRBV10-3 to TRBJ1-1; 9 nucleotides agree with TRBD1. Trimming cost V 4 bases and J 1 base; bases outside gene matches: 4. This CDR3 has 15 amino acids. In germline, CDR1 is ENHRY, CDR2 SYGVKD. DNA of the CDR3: TGTGCCATCAGTGGACAGGGGGTTACGAACACTGAAGCTTTCTTT. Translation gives CAISGQGVTNTEAFF.

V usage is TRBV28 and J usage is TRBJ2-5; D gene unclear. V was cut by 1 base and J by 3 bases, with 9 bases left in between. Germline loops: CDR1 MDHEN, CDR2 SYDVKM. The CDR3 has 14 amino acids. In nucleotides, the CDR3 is TGTGCCAGCAGTTTATCCACTTCTGAAGAGACCCAGTACTTC. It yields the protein CASSLSTSEETQYF.

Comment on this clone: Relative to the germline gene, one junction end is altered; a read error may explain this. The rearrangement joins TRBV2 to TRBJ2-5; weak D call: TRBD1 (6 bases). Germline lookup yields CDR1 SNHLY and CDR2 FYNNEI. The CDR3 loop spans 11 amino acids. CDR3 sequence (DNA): TGTGCCAGCAGTGTCACGGGACACGGGGACTTC. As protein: CASSVTGHGDF.